These 10 T cell receptor beta chains originate from one sample sequenced in a study of neurological immune-mediated disorders. TCRdb independently ran MiXCR on the 5' RACE reads; one entry per CDR3 protein. The table records about 59,000 distinct CDR3 sequences, roughly 12% of them present only once. Sequencing was performed on PBMCs. All receptors derive from a woman aged 55-69 years with HTLV-1-associated myelopathy (HAM/TSP).

The table lists this clonotype with many counts. V usage is TRBV29-1 and J usage is TRBJ2-2, with 8 bases identical to TRBD2. Germline CDR1 reads SQVTM; CDR2 reads ANQGSEA. The length of the CDR3 is 14 residues. Germline trimming cut 6 bases from V and 3 bases from J; bases unmatched to any gene: 6. CDR3 nucleotide sequence: TGCAGCGTCGCGGGACTAGAGTACACCGGGGAGCTGTTTTTT. It is translated as CSVAGLEYTGELFF.

This clonotype was observed at least ten times. The CDR3 is CASSFPGRNTGELFF. The CDR3 nucleotides read TGTGCCAGCAGCTTCCCGGGACGTAACACCGGGGAGCTGTTTTTT. The chain combines TRBV7-2 with TRBJ2-2; D may correspond to TRBD1 or TRBD2 (5 bases each). CDR1 and CDR2 from the germline V gene are SGHTA and FQGNSA. The CDR3 has 15 residues. V was clipped by 3 bases and J by 2 bases, with 10 bases between them.

This clonotype was counted many times. V and J are TRBV12-3 or TRBV12-4 and TRBJ1-1; possibly TRBD1 for D (6 bases). The CDR3 covers 13 residues. The ends were cut back, 5 bases at V and 6 bases at J, with 13 bases in the middle. The CDR3 region is CASSRDTDPEAFF. CDR3 DNA sequence: TGTGCCAGCAGTAGGGACACCGACCCTGAAGCTTTCTTT.

This clonotype was recorded at least ten times. DNA of the CDR3: TGTGCCAGCAGCCAGGTGGAAACTTCACCCCTCCACTTT. Residues: CASSQVETSPLHF. This chain uses TRBV9 with TRBJ1-6; D is uncertain. This CDR3 contains 13 residues. Germline lookup yields CDR1 SGDLS and CDR2 YYNGEE. Trimming cost V 4 bases and J 9 bases, with 11 bases left between them.

The table lists this clonotype with many counts. The rearrangement links TRBV5-6 to TRBJ2-5; a possible D gene is TRBD1 (6 bases). The CDR3 totals 15 residues. Trimming shortened V by 2 bases and J by 5 bases, and 16 bases separated the two germline ends. Per germline, CDR1 SGHDT and CDR2 YYEEEE. The CDR3, as DNA: TGTGCCAGCAGCTTCGAGAGGGGGTGTACGGAGACCCAGTACTTC. It encodes CASSFERGCTETQYF. The complete variable domain, with remaining parts taken from reference TRBV5-6 and TRBJ2-5, reads DAGVTQSPTHLIKTRGQQVTLRCSPKSGHDTVSWYQQALGQGPQFIFQYYEEEERQRGNFPDRFSGHQFPNYSSELNVNALLLGDSALYLCASSFERGCTETQYFGPGTRLLVL.

This clonotype was counted many times. The chain combines TRBV28 with TRBJ2-4; maybe TRBD1 (6 bases). The V and J ends lost 5 bases and 0 bases respectively, with 20 bases between them. The CDR3 sequence is 18 residues long. CDR1 is MDHEN and CDR2 is SYDVKM in the germline V gene. The chain's CDR3 is CASSPRDAGALAKNIQYF. In DNA, the CDR3 is TGTGCCAGCAGTCCAAGGGATGCAGGGGCACTAGCCAAAAACATTCAGTACTTC.

This clonotype was observed many times. The chain carries TRBV5-6 and TRBJ1-2; 8 bases line up with TRBD1. V trimming: 3 bases; J trimming: 6 bases; junction bases outside the gene matches: 19. CDR3 length: 18 residues. Germline CDR1 is SGHDT and CDR2 is YYEEEE. The DNA for the CDR3 is TGTGCCAGCAGCTATTGGGCGGGGCAGGGGGCGTTCGGTGATGGCTACACCTTC. Translating it yields CASSYWAGQGAFGDGYTF.

In this sample, this clonotype turned up many times. The chain employs TRBV7-2 and TRBJ2-1; TRBD2 agrees at 14 bases. The CDR3 contains 21 residues. With V trimmed by 2 bases and J by 8 bases, 20 bases remained unmatched. Germline CDR1 SGHTA, CDR2 FQGNSA. The DNA for the CDR3 is TGTGCCAGCAGCTTATCGAGGACAGGTGGGACTAGCGGGAGTAAAAGGTATGAGCAGTTCTTC. Its protein product is CASSLSRTGGTSGSKRYEQFF. The variable domain in full, completed from reference TRBV7-2 and TRBJ2-1, reads GAGVSQSPSNKVTEKGKDVELRCDPISGHTALYWYRQSLGQGLEFLIYFQGNSAPDKSGLPSDRFSAERTGGSVSTLTIQRTQQEDSAVYLCASSLSRTGGTSGSKRYEQFFGPGTRLTVL.

This clonotype was recorded many times. CDR3 coding DNA: TGTGCCAGCAGCCAAGTGAGTCAGACCCGCTCTGGAAACACCATATATTTT. Amino acid sequence: CASSQVSQTRSGNTIYF. This sequence joins TRBV14 and TRBJ1-3, with no clear D. Looked up from germline, CDR1 is SGHDN and CDR2 is FVKESK. This CDR3 comprises 17 residues. V was clipped by 1 base and J by 0 bases, with 13 bases between them. Complete variable domain (other parts from reference TRBV14 and TRBJ1-3): EAGVTQFPSHSVIEKGQTVTLRCDPISGHDNLYWYRRVMGKEIKFLLHFVKESKQDESGMPNNRFLAERTGGTYSTLKVQPAELEDSGVYFCASSQVSQTRSGNTIYFGEGSWLTVV.

The sample holds many counts of this clonotype. CDR3 sequence reads: CASSSPSGSYNEQFF. In DNA form, the CDR3 reads TGTGCCAGCAGCTCTCCTAGCGGCAGCTACAATGAGCAGTTCTTC. The chain carries TRBV7-9 and TRBJ2-1; 7 bases agree with TRBD2. CDR3 length: 15 residues. J gave up 3 bases and V 4 bases, and 6 bases lay outside the gene matches. Germline V lookup: CDR1 SEHNR, CDR2 FQNEAQ (reference sequence).